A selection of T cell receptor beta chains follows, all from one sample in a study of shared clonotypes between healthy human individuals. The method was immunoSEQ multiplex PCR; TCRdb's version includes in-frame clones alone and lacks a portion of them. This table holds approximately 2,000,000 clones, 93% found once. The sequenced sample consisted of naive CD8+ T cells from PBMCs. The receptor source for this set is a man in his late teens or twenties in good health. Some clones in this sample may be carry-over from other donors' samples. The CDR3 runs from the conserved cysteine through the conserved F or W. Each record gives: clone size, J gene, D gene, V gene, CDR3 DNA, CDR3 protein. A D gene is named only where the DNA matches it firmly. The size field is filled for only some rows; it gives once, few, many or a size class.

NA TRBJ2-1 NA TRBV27 TGTGCCAGCCGGGTAACGGCGTACGAGCAGTTCTTC CASRVTAYEQFF
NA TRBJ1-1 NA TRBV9 TGTGCCAGCAGCCCCTCGGGGGGGGGTCTCACTGAAGCTTTCTTT CASSPSGGGLTEAFF
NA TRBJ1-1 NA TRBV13 TGTGCCAGCAGCTTTCAGGAGGGGAACACTGAAGCTTTCTTT CASSFQEGNTEAFF
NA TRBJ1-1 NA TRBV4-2 TGTGCCAGCAGCCAACCGGACGGTTCTGAAGCTTTCTTT CASSQPDGSEAFF
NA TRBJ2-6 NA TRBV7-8 TGTGCCAGCAGCCTCAGGGGTGGGGCTGGGGCCAACGTCCTGACTTTC CASSLRGGAGANVLTF
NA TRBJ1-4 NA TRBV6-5 TGTGCCAGCAGTTACTCTTCGGTCCGAACGGGTGAAAAACTGTTTTTT CASSYSSVRTGEKLFF
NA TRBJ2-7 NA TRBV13 TGTGCCAGCAGCCAGGGGCGGGGCTCCTACGAGCAGTACTTC CASSQGRGSYEQYF
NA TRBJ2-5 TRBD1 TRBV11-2 TGTGCCAGCAGCCTGGACAGGGTAGGAGAGACCCAGTACTTC CASSLDRVGETQYF
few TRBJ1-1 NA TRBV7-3 TGTGCCAGCAGCTTGACGGGATTGGCGAACACTGAAGCTTTCTTT CASSLTGLANTEAFF
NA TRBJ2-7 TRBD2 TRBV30 TGTGCCTGGGGCCTAGCGGGAGGGCGAGAGCAGTACTTC CAWGLAGGREQYF
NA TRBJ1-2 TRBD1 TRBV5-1 TGCGCCAGCGCCCTTCTTGTGAGAGGGGGCGGGGGCGGCTATGGCTACACCTTC CASALLVRGGGGGYGYTF